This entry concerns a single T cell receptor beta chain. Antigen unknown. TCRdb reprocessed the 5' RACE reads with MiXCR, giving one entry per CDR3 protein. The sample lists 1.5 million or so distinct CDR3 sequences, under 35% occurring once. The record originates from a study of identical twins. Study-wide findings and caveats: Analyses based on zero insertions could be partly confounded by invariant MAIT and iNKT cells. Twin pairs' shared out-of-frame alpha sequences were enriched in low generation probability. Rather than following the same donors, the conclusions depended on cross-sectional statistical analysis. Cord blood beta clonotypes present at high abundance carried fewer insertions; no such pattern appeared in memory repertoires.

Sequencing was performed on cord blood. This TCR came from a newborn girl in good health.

The CDR3 bases are TGTGCCAGCAGCTTTCATCGTCGTCCGTTCTCTGGAAACACCATATATTTT. This encodes CASSFHRRPFSGNTIYF. The J gene is TRBJ1-3, the V gene TRBV7-9, with D hard to call. V lost 3 bases to trimming and J lost 0 bases, with 15 bases between them. Germline loops: CDR1 SEHNR, CDR2 FQNEAQ (reference sequence). This CDR3 is built from 17 residues.